The following is a TCR beta chain sequence with its context. The data originate from a study of cytomegalovirus exposure and HLA in healthy donors. The germline CDR1 and CDR2 sequences are MNHEY and SVGAGI. The V and J ends lost 7 bases and 3 bases, in that order; junction bases with no gene match: 7. The CDR3 is made up of 15 amino acids. The PCR was carried out with 60 Vbeta primers and 13 Jbeta primers. The table came from immunoSEQ multiplex PCR; TCRdb's copy has only in-frame clones and leaves some out. This sample has over 100,000 clones; more than 70% occur once, and the top ten carry around 0.99%.

The source material was PBMCs. The chain employs TRBV6-5 and TRBJ2-7, with 12 bases identical to TRBD2. The clonotype originates from a male donor in good health and CMV-seronegative. The DNA of the CDR3 is TGTGCCAGCAACCAACTAGCGGGGGGCCGCTACGAGCAGTACTTC. Translation: CASNQLAGGRYEQYF.